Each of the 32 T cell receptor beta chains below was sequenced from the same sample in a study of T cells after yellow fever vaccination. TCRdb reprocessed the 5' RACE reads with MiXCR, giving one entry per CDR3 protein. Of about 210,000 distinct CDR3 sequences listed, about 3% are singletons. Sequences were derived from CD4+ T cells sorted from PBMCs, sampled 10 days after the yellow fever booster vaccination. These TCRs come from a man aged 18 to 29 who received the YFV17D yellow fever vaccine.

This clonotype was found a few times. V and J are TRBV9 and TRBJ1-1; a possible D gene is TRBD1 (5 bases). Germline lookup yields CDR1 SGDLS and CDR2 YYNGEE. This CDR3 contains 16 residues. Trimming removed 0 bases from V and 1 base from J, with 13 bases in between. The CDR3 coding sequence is TGTGCCAGCAGCGTAGGGGAGGGGCTAACGAACACTGAAGCTTTCTTT. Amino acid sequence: CASSVGEGLTNTEAFF.

The CDR3 DNA reads as TGTGCCAGCAGACCCAGGGCGGGGAATGAAAAACTGTTTTTT. Its protein is CASRPRAGNEKLFF. V and J are TRBV5-5 and TRBJ1-4; D is perhaps TRBD1 (5 bases). Trimming removed 5 bases at V and 5 bases at J, with 13 bases between. Germline assignment: CDR1 SGHKS and CDR2 YYEKEE (reference sequence). This CDR3 spans 14 amino acids.

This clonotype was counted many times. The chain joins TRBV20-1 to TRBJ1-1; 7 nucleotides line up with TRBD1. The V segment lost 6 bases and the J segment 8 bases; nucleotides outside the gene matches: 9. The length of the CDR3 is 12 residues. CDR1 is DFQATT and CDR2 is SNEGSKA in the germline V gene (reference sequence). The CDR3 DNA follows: TGCAGTGCCCTTAGACAGGGTGGGGAAGCTTTCTTT. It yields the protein CSALRQGGEAFF.

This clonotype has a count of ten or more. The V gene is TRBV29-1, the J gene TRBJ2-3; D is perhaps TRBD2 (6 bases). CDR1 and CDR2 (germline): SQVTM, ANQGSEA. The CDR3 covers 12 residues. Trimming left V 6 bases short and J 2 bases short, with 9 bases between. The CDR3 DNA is TGCAGCGTACCTAGCGTCACAGATACGCAGTATTTT. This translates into CSVPSVTDTQYF.

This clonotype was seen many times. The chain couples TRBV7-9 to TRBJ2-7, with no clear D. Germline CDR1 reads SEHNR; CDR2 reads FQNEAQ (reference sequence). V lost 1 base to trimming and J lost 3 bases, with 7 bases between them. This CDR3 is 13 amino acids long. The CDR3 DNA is TGTGCCAGCAGCTTAGAACCTTACTACGAGCAGTACTTC. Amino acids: CASSLEPYYEQYF.

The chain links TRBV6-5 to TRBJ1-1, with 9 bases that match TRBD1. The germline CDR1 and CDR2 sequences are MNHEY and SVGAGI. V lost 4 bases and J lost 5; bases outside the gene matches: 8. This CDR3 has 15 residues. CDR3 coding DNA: TGTGCCAGCAGTTTCGGACAGGGGATCACAACTGAAGCTTTCTTT. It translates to CASSFGQGITTEAFF.

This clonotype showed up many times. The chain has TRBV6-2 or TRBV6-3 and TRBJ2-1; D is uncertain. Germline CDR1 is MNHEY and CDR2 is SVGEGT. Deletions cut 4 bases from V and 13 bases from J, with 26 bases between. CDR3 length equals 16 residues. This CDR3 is CASSFSRRLTTISQFF. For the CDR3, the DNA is TGTGCCAGCAGTTTTTCTCGACGTTTGACCACCATCTCTCAGTTCTTC.

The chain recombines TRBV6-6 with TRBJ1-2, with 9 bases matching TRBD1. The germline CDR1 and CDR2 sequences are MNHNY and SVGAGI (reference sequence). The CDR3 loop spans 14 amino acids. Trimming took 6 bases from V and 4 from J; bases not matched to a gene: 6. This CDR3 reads CASRTGGELYGYTF. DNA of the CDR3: TGTGCCAGCAGGACAGGGGGTGAACTCTATGGCTACACCTTC.

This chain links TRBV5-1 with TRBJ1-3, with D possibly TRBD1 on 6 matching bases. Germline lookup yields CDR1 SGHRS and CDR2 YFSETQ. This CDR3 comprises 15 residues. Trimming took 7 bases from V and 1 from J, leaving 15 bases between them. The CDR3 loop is CASAPGHQSGNTIYF. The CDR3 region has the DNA TGCGCCAGCGCCCCGGGACACCAATCTGGAAACACCATATATTTT.

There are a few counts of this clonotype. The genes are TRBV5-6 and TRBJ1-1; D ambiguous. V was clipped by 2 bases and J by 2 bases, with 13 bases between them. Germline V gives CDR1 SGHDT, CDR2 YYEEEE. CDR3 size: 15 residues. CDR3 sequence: CASSFGLTDNTEAFF. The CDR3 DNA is TGTGCCAGCAGCTTTGGTCTGACCGATAACACTGAAGCTTTCTTT.

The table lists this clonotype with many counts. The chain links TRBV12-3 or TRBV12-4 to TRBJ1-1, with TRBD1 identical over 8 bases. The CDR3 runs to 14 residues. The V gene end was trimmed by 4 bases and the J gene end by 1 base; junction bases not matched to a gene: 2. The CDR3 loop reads CASSSGQENTEAFF. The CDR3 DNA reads TGTGCCAGCAGTTCGGGACAGGAGAACACTGAAGCTTTCTTT.

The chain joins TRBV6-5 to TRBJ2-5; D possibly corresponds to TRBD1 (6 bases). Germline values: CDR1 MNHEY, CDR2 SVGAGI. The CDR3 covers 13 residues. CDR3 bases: TGTGTAACGGGGAAGGACAGACAAGAGACCCAGTACTTC. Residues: CVTGKDRQETQYF.

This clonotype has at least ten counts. The CDR3 DNA is TGTGCCAGCAGCCCGGCCGGGGGGGCCGGGACCCAGTACTTC. Translating it yields CASSPAGGAGTQYF. The rearrangement uses TRBV3-1 and TRBJ2-5; 8 positions agree with TRBD2. CDR3 length: 14 amino acids. V shed 4 bases, J shed 7 bases, and the junction held 8 bases outside the gene matches. The germline gives CDR1 LGHDT, CDR2 YNNKEL (reference sequence).

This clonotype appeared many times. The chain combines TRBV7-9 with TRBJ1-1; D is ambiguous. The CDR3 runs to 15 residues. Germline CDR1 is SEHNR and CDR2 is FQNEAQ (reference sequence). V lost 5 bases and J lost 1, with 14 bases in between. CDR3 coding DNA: TGTGCCAGCAGCCCGTACGGGGTAAGGAACACTGAAGCTTTCTTT. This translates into CASSPYGVRNTEAFF.

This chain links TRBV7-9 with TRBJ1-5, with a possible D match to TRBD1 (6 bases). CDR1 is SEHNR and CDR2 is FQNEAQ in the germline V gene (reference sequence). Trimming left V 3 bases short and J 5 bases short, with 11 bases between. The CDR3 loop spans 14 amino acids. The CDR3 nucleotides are TGTGCCAGCAGCTTTGGCGGGGGCCATCAGCCCCAGCATTTT. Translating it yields CASSFGGGHQPQHF.

CDR3 sequence reads: CASSSGQGASYEQYF. As DNA, the CDR3 is TGTGCCAGCAGCTCGGGTCAGGGGGCGTCCTACGAGCAGTACTTC. This sequence joins TRBV7-2 and TRBJ2-7; 8 positions agree with TRBD1. The CDR3 contains 15 residues. After removal of 4 bases from V and 1 base from J, the junction contained 6 bases not matched to a gene. The germline V gene encodes CDR1 SGHTA and CDR2 FQGNSA.

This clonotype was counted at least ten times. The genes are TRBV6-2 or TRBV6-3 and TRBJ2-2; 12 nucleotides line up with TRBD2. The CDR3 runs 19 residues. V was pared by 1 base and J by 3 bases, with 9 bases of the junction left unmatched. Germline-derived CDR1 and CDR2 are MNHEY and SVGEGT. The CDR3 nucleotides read TGTGCCAGCAGTTACTTCAGACTAGCGGGGGCCCAGGACACCGGGGAGCTGTTTTTT. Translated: CASSYFRLAGAQDTGELFF.

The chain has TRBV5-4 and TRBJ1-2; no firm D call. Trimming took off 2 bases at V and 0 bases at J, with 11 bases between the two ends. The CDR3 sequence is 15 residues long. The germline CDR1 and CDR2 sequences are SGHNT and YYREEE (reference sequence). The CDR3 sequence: CASSLAARSNYGYTF. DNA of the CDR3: TGTGCCAGCAGCTTAGCGGCACGATCTAACTATGGCTACACCTTC. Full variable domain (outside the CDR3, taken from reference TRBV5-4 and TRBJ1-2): ETGVTQSPTHLIKTRGQQVTLRCSSQSGHNTVSWYQQALGQGPQFIFQYYREEENGRGNFPPRFSGLQFPNYSSELNVNALELDDSALYLCASSLAARSNYGYTFGSGTRLTVV.

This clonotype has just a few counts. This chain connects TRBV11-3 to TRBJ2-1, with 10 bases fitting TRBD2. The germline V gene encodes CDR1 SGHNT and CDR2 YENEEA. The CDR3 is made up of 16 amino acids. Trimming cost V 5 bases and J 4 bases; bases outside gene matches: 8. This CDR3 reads CASSPAASGGYNEQFF. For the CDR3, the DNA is TGTGCCAGCAGCCCTGCCGCTAGCGGGGGTTACAATGAGCAGTTCTTC.

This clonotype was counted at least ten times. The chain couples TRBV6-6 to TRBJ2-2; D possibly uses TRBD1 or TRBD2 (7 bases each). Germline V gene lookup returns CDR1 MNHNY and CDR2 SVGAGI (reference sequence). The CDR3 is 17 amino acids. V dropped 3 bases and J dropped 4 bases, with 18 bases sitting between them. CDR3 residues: CASSYGARGGGTGELFF. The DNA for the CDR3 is TGTGCCAGCAGTTATGGAGCCAGGGGGGGAGGCACCGGGGAGCTGTTTTTT.

CDR3 residues: CASSAGVNTGELFF. The CDR3 DNA is TGTGCCAGCAGCGCAGGGGTGAACACCGGGGAGCTGTTTTTT. This rearrangement joins TRBV5-4 to TRBJ2-2; D might be TRBD1 (6 bases). The CDR3 runs 14 residues. Germline loops: CDR1 SGHNT, CDR2 YYREEE (reference sequence). V shed 4 bases and J shed 1 base, with 8 bases lying between them.

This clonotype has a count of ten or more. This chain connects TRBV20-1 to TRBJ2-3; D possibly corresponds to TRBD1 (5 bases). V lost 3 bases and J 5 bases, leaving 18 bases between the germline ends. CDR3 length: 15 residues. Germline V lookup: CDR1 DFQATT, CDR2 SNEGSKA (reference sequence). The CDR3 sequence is CSARGFEGAEDTQYF. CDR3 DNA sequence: TGCAGTGCTAGGGGATTCGAAGGGGCGGAAGATACGCAGTATTTT.

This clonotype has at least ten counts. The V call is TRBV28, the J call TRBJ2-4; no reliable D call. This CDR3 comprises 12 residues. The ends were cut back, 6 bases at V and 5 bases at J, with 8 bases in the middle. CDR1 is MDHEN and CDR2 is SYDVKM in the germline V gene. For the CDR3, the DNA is TGTGCCAGCAGCATCGGACAAAACATTCAGTACTTC. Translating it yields CASSIGQNIQYF.

Written as DNA, the CDR3 is TGTGCCAGCAGCTTAAGCAGAGCCGGTGACACCGGGGAGCTGTTTTTT. This gives the protein CASSLSRAGDTGELFF. The V and J genes are TRBV11-2 and TRBJ2-2; D is uncertain. The length of the CDR3 is 16 residues. Trimming removed 2 bases at V and 3 bases at J, with 13 bases between. From germline, CDR1 is SGHAT and CDR2 FQNNGV.

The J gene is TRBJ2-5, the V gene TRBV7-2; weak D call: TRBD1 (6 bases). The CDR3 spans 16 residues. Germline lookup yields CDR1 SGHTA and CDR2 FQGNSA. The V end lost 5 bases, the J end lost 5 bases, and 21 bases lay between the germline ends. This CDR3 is CASSLQTGLRVETQYF. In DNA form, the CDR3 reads TGTGCCAGCAGCCTCCAAACAGGGCTTAGGGTTGAGACCCAGTACTTC. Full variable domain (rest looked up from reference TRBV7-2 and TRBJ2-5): GAGVSQSPSNKVTEKGKDVELRCDPISGHTALYWYRQSLGQGLEFLIYFQGNSAPDKSGLPSDRFSAERTGGSVSTLTIQRTQQEDSAVYLCASSLQTGLRVETQYFGPGTRLLVL.

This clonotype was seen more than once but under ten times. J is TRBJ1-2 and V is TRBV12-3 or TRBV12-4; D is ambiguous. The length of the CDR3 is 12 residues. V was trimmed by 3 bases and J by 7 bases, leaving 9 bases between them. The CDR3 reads CASSFNGRGYTF. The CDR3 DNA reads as TGTGCCAGCAGTTTTAACGGTCGTGGCTACACCTTC.

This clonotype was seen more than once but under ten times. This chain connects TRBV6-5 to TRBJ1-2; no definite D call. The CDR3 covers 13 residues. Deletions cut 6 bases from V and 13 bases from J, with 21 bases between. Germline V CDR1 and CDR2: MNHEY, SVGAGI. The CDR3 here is CASRTLGVSRPTF. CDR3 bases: TGTGCCAGCAGAACCTTAGGCGTATCAAGGCCCACCTTC.

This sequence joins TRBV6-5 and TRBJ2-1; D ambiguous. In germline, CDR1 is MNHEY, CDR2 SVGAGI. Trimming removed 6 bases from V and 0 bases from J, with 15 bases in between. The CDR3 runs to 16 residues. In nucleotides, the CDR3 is TGTGCCAGCAGCCGTTTGCCTGATAGCTCCTACAATGAGCAGTTCTTC. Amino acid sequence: CASSRLPDSSYNEQFF.

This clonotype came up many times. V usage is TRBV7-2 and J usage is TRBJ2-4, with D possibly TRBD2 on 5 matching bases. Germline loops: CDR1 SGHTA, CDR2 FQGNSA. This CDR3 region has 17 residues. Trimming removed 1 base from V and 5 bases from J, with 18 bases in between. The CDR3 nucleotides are TGTGCCAGCAGCTTAGGGGAGATTGCGTTGGGAGAAAACATTCAGTACTTC. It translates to CASSLGEIALGENIQYF.

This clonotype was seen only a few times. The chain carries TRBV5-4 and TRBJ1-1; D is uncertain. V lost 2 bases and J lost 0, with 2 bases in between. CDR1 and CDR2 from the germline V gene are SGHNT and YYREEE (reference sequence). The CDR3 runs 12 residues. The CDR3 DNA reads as TGTGCCAGCAGCTTTGTGAACACTGAAGCTTTCTTT. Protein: CASSFVNTEAFF. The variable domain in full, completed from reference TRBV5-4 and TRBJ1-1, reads ETGVTQSPTHLIKTRGQQVTLRCSSQSGHNTVSWYQQALGQGPQFIFQYYREEENGRGNFPPRFSGLQFPNYSSELNVNALELDDSALYLCASSFVNTEAFFGQGTRLTVV.

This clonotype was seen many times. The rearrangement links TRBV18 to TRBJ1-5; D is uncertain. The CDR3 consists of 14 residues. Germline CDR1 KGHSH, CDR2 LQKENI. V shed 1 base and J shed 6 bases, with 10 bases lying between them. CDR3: CASSPLGPGQPQHF. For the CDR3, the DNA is TGTGCCAGCTCACCACTCGGGCCGGGTCAGCCCCAGCATTTT. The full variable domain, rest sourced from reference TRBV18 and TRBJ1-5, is NAGVMQNPRHLVRRRGQEARLRCSPMKGHSHVYWYRQLPEEGLKFMVYLQKENIIDESGMPKERFSAEFPKEGPSILRIQQVVRGDSAAYFCASSPLGPGQPQHFGDGTRLSIL.

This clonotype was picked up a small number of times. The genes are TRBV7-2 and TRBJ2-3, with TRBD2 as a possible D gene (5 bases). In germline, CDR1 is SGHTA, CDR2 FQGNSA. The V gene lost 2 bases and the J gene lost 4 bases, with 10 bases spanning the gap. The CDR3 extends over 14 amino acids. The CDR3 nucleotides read TGTGCCAGCAGCTTAAACGGGGAGCCAGATACGCAGTATTTT. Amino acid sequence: CASSLNGEPDTQYF.